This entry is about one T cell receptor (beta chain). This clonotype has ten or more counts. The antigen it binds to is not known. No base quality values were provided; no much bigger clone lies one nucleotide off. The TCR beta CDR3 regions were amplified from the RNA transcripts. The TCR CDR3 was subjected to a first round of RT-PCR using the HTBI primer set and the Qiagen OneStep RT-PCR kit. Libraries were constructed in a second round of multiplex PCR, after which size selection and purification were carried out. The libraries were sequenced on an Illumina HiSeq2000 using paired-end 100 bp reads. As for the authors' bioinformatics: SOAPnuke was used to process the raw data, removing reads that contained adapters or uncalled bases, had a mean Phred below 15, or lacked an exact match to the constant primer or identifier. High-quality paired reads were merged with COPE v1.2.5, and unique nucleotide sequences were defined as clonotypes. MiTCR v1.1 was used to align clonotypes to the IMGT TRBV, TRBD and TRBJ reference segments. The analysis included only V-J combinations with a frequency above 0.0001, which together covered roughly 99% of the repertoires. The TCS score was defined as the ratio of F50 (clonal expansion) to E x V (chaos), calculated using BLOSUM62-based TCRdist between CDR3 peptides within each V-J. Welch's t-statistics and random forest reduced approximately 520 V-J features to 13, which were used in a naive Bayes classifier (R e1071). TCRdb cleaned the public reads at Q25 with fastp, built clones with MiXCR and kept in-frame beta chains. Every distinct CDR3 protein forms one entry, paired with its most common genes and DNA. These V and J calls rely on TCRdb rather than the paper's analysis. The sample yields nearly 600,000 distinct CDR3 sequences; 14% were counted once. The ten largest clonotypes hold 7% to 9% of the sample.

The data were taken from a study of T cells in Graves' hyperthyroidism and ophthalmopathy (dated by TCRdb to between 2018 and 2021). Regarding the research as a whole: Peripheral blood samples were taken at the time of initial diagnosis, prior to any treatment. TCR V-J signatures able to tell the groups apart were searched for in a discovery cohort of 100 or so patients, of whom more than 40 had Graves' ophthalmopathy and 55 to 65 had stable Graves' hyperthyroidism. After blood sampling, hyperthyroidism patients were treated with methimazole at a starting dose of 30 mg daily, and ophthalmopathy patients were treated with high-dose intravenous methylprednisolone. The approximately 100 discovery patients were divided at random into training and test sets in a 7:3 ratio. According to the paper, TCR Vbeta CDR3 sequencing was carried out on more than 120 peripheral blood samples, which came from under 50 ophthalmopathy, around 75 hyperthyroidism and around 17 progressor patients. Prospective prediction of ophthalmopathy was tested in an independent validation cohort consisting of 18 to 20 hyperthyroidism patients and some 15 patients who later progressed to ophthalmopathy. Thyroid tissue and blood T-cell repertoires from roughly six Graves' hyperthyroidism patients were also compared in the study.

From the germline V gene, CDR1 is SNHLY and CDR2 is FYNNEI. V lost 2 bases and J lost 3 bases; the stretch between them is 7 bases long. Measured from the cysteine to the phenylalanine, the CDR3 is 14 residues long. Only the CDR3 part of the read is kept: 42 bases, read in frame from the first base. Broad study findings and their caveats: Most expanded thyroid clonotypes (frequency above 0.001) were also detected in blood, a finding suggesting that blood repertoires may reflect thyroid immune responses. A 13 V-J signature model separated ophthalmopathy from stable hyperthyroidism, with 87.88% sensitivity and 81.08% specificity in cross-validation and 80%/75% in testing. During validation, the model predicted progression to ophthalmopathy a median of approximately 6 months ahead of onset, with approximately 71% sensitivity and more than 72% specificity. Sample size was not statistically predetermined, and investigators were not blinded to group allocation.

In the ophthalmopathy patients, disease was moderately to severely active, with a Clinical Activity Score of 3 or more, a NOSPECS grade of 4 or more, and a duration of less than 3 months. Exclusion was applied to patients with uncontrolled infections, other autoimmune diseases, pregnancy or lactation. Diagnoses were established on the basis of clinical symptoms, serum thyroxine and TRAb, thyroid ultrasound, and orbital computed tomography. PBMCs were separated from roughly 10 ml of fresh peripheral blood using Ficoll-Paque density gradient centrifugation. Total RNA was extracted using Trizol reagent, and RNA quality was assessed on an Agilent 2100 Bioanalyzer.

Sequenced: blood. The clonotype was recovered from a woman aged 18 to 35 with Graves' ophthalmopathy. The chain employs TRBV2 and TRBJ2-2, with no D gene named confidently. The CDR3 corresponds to CASSEWLDTGELFF. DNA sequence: TGTGCCAGCAGTGAATGGCTAGACACCGGGGAGCTGTTTTTT.